This T cell receptor beta chain was observed in a study of shared clonotypes between healthy human individuals. Regarding the study as a whole: The small donor group covered limited genetic and exposure diversity. Only blood underwent sampling, and tissue repertoires likely differ. Several donors shared around 5.2% of their naive CD4 clonotypes.

When replicate PCRs were run on sorted subsets, they used 150 to 200 ng DNA, some 29,000 T cell genomes. Repertoires were generated with immunoSEQ multiplex PCR, while TCRdb's copy carries only in-frame clones and drops some. The profile shows hundreds of thousands of clones, about 96% of them singletons. Trimming took 3 bases from V and 3 from J, leaving 17 bases between them. CDR1 and CDR2 from the germline V gene are LNHDA and SQIVND (reference sequence). The CDR3 runs 17 residues. Naive CD8 cells comprised CD45RO-negative, CCR7-positively selected cells, excluding terminally differentiated effector memory CD45RA+ cells. Concerning this clone itself: Its antigen is not known.

This chain connects TRBV19 to TRBJ2-2; D is undetermined. The sequenced sample consisted of naive CD8+ T cells sorted from blood. This TCR was recovered from a woman in her twenties or thirties in good health. The CDR3 sequence: CASSMSLREFDTGELFF. In nucleotides, the CDR3 is TGTGCCAGTAGTATGTCACTCCGCGAGTTCGACACCGGGGAGCTGTTTTTT.